The clone carrying this T cell receptor (beta chain) is termed large. No antigen is known for it. Four subsets defined by PD-1 and/or TIGIT were sorted from live CD3+CD8+TCRalphabeta+ cells. Using approximately 15 ng of total RNA, TCR libraries were made with the QIAseq Immune Repertoire TCR panel. In TCRdb, the reads were re-called with MiXCR into one record per CDR3 protein. The profile shows around 350 distinct CDR3 sequences, 5.7% of them singletons. Germline-derived CDR1 and CDR2 are MNHEY and SMNVEV (reference sequence). CDR3 size: 12 residues. V dropped 6 bases and J dropped 2 bases, with 8 bases sitting between them. This sample was included in a study of circulating CD8 cells and anti-PD-1 response in melanoma. Findings and limits, study-wide: Some patients were treatment-naive; others were previously treated.

The TCR comes from a human donor with melanoma. The chain is built from TRBV27 and TRBJ2-7; no firm D call. Here the sequenced sample was CD8+ T cells from PBMCs, taken at baseline or after one month of anti-PD-1 therapy (not recorded which). The CDR3: CASRGQAYEQYF. Here the CDR3 DNA reads TGTGCCAGCAGAGGTCAGGCCTACGAGCAGTACTTC.